This T cell receptor (beta chain) was recovered during a study of blood T cells in healthy people across ages. CDR3 size: 12 residues. Germline assignment: CDR1 MNHNY and CDR2 SVGAGI (reference sequence). Trimming took off 8 bases at V and 6 bases at J, with 13 bases between the two ends. The study's findings and limits: Greater diversity and more naive CD4+ cells were seen in long-lived donors than in aged donors. A roughly linear fall in TCR beta diversity per million T cells was seen with increasing age. Unsorted PBMC input precluded a conclusive naive versus antigen-experienced comparison.

Then a second PCR, running about 6 to 12 cycles, was carried out with a sample-barcoded 5' primer and a J-beta primer mix. Every cDNA was tagged by a template-switch adaptor with 12 random nucleotides. TCRdb re-called the 5' RACE reads through MiXCR, storing one row per CDR3 protein. Among 1.8 million or so distinct CDR3 sequences listed, around 42% were seen once. Note on this clonotype: Its target is unknown.

The sequenced sample consisted of blood. J is TRBJ1-2 and V is TRBV6-6; D is undetermined. The clonotype originates from a human donor in good health. Written as DNA, the CDR3 is TGTGCCAGCCGGCGGGAGTCCGATGGCTACACCTTC. Translated, it gives CASRRESDGYTF.